Many counts were recorded for the clone carrying this T cell receptor beta chain. Antigen: not known. The source of the sample is a study of T-cell reconstitution after alpha-beta-depleted transplantation in children. Study observations and caveats: Several hundred expanded graft clones reportedly supplied alpha-beta T cells about two months after transplant.

The CDR3 length is 13 residues. Germline V gives CDR1 DFQATT, CDR2 SNEGSKA (reference sequence). Unmatched junction bases numbered 4, after V lost 2 bases and J lost 10 bases. Preparation of the TCRbeta library was carried out with unique molecular identifiers. TCRdb passed the PCR reads through MiXCR, listing each CDR3 protein once. The table records fewer than 350,000 distinct CDR3 sequences, roughly 12% of them present only once. This chain uses TRBV20-1 with TRBJ1-6, with 8 positions matching TRBD1. Specimen: peripheral blood, collected 180 days after TCRalphabeta/CD19-depleted stem cell transplant. The TCR was taken from a male patient aged 2 to 9 who had a stem cell transplant for chronic granulomatous disease, so the T cells may come from the graft donor. In DNA form, the CDR3 reads TGCAGTGCTAGACGGACAGGGTACTCACCCCTCCACTTT. It specifies CSARRTGYSPLHF.